These 8 T cell receptor beta chains were all obtained from the same sample, sequenced in a study of OX40 agonist ivuxolimab in advanced cancers. Clones were sequenced by immunoSEQ multiplex PCR, and TCRdb holds only the in-frame ones, with some missing. Seen here are around 60,000 clones, more than 65% observed once, and the top ten hold around 9.9%. This specimen was CD4+ or CD8+ T cells sorted from blood, taken in a trial of the OX40 agonist ivuxolimab. These receptors all come from an adult with an advanced solid tumor such as melanoma, head and neck, liver or kidney cancer.

This chain uses TRBV7-3 with TRBJ1-2; D is perhaps TRBD1 (6 bases). CDR1 SGHTA and CDR2 FQGTGA come from the germline V gene. The CDR3 runs 13 residues. The V gene lost 2 bases and the J gene lost 8 bases, with 12 bases spanning the gap. CDR3 protein: CASSLDRGLGYTF. The CDR3 coding sequence is TGTGCCAGCAGCTTAGACCGGGGGCTGGGCTACACCTTC.

The chain uses TRBV18 and TRBJ2-2; 8 positions agree with TRBD2. V lost 3 bases and J lost 4; bases outside the gene matches: 10. Germline V gives CDR1 KGHSH, CDR2 LQKENI. The CDR3 has 17 amino acids. This CDR3 reads CASSPLNAGGSTGELFF. CDR3 in DNA: TGTGCCAGCTCACCCCTTAATGCGGGAGGTTCCACCGGGGAGCTGTTTTTT.

Only one count was recorded for this clone. The V and J genes are TRBV7-8 and TRBJ2-7, with D perhaps matching TRBD1 (5 bases). Germline V gene lookup returns CDR1 SGHVS and CDR2 FQNEAQ. The V end was cut by 2 bases, the J end by 2 bases, with 10 bases between. This CDR3 comprises 14 residues. CDR3 DNA sequence: TGTGCCAGCAGCTTAAGTCAGGGTCCCTACGAGCAGTACTTC. Amino acids: CASSLSQGPYEQYF.

The rearrangement joins TRBV7-9 to TRBJ2-7; D unresolved. Trimming took 3 bases from V and 5 from J, leaving 5 bases between them. The CDR3 spans 11 residues. Germline lookup yields CDR1 SEHNR and CDR2 FQNEAQ (reference sequence). The CDR3 sequence: CASSFSHEQYF. CDR3 coding DNA: TGTGCCAGCAGCTTTAGCCACGAGCAGTACTTC. Full variable domain (remainder filled in from reference TRBV7-9 and TRBJ2-7): DTGVSQNPRHKITKRGQNVTFRCDPISEHNRLYWYRQTLGQGPEFLTYFQNEAQLEKSRLLSDRFSAERPKGSFSTLEIQRTEQGDSAMYLCASSFSHEQYFGPGTRLTVT.

This chain connects TRBV7-2 to TRBJ1-4, with D perhaps matching TRBD1 (5 bases). From germline, CDR1 is SGHTA and CDR2 FQGNSA. V lost 2 bases, J lost 7 bases, and 11 bases lay in between. The CDR3 totals 14 residues. CDR3 DNA sequence: TGTGCCAGCAGCTTAAGTCAGGGAGGTGAAAAACTGTTTTTT. This encodes CASSLSQGGEKLFF.

V usage is TRBV7-2 and J usage is TRBJ2-2; no reliable D call. V lost 1 base to trimming and J lost 1 base, with 7 bases between them. The CDR3 extends over 15 amino acids. The germline CDR1 and CDR2 sequences are SGHTA and FQGNSA. CDR3: CASSLGQVNTGELFF. The CDR3, as DNA: TGTGCCAGCAGCTTAGGGCAGGTGAACACCGGGGAGCTGTTTTTT.

This chain uses TRBV5-1 with TRBJ2-3; 11 bases agree with TRBD2. The CDR3 length is 16 residues. Germline V lookup: CDR1 SGHRS, CDR2 YFSETQ. V was pared by 1 base and J by 4 bases, with 5 bases of the junction left unmatched. The CDR3 spells CASSLNPSGGSDTQYF. The CDR3 DNA reads as TGCGCCAGCAGCTTGAACCCTAGCGGGGGGTCAGATACGCAGTATTTT.

The gene calls are TRBV2 and TRBJ1-2; D gene uncertain. CDR1 is SNHLY and CDR2 is FYNNEI in the germline V gene. Trimming left V 6 bases short and J 2 bases short, with 4 bases between. The CDR3 length is 11 residues. The CDR3 loop is CASRSNYGYTF. CDR3 DNA: TGTGCCAGCAGATCGAACTATGGCTACACCTTC.